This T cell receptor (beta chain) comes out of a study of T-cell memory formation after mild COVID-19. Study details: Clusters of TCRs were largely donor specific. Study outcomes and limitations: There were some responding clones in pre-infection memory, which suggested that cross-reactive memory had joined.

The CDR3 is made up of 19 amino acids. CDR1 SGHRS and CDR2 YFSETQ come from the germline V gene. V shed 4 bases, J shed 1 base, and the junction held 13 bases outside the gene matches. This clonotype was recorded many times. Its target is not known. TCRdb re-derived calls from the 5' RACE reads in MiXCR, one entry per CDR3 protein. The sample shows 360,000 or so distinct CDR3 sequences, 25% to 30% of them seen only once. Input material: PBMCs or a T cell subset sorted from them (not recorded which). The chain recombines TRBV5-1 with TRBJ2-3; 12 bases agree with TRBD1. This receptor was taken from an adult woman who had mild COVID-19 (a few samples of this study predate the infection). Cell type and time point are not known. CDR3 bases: TGCGCCAGCAGCCAACCACGTCCCGGGACAGGGGGCGGCACAGATACGCAGTATTTT. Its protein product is CASSQPRPGTGGGTDTQYF.